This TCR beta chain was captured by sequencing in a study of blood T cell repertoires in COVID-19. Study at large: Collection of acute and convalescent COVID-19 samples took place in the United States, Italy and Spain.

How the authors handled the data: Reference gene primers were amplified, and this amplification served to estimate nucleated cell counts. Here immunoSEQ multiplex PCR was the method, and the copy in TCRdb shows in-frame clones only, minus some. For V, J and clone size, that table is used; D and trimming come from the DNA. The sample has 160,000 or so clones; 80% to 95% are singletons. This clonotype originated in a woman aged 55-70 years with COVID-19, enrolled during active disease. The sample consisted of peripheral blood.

CDR3 coding DNA: TGCGCCAGCAGCTTCCCGGGACAGCCTTATGGCTACACCTTC. This sequence encodes CASSFPGQPYGYTF. The gene calls are TRBV5-1 and TRBJ1-2, with 7 nucleotides matching TRBD1. This CDR3 spans 14 amino acids. The ends lost 2 bases at V and 5 bases at J; junction bases unmatched: 6. Germline assignment: CDR1 SGHRS and CDR2 YFSETQ.